This T cell receptor beta chain was sequenced for a study of graft-versus-host responses after intestinal transplantation. Study-wide context: Grafts were multivisceral, liver-intestinal, or isolated intestinal. All recipients were given anti-thymocyte globulin induction, and tacrolimus and steroids were then administered for around three years. General study findings and limits: GvH clones detected in recipient marrow included some appearing first in ileum or blood.

V lost 6 bases, J lost 6 bases, and 7 bases lay in between. Germline CDR1 and CDR2: DFQATT and SNEGSKA (reference sequence). The CDR3 covers 10 residues. TCRdb keeps only in-frame clones here, not all; method: immunoSEQ multiplex PCR. The table shows tens of thousands of clones, with roughly 84% occurring only once. This clone was counted a single time. The antigen remains unidentified. The receptor was derived from a human donor who was the organ donor for an intestinal transplant. The source material was unstimulated CD8+ T cells sorted from spleen or lymph node cells, sampled before transplant. V and J are TRBV20-1 and TRBJ2-3; D is uncertain. The DNA of the CDR3 is TGCAGTGCCCCTTGGGATACGCAGTATTTT. This sequence encodes CSAPWDTQYF.